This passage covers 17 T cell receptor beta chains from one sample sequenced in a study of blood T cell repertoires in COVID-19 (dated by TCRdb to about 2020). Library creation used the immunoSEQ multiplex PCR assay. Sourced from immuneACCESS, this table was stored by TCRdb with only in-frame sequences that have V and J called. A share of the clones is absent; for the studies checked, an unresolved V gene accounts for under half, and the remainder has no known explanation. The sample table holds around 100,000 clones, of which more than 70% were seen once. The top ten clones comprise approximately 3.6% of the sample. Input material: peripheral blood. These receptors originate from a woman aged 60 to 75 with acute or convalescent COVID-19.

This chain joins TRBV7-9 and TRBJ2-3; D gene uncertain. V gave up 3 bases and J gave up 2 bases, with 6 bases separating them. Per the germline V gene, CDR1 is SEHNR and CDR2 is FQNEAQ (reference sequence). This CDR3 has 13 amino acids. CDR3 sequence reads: CASSFGHTDTQYF. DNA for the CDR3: TGTGCCAGCAGCTTCGGTCACACAGATACGCAGTATTTT.

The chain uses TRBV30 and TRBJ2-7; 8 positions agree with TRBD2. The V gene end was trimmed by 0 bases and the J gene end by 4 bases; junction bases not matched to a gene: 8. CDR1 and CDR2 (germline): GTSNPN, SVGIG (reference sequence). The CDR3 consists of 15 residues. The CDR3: CAWSVSAGVVYEQYF. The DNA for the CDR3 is TGTGCCTGGAGTGTATCAGCGGGAGTAGTGTACGAGCAGTACTTC.

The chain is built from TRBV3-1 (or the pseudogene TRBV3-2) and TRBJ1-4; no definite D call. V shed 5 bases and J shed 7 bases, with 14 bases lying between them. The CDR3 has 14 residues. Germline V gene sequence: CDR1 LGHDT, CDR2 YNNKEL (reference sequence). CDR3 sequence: CASSSQAGGEKLFF. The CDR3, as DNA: TGTGCCAGCAGCTCCCAGGCGGGAGGTGAAAAACTGTTTTTT.

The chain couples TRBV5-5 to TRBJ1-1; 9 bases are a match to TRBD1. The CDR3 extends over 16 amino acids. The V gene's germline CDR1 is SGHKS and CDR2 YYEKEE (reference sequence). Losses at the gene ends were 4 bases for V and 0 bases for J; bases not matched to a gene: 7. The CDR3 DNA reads TGTGCCAGCAGCCCAAGAGGACAGGGGCTGAACACTGAAGCTTTCTTT. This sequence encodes CASSPRGQGLNTEAFF. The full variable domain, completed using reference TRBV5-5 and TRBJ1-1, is DAGVTQSPTHLIKTRGQQVTLRCSPISGHKSVSWYQQVLGQGPQFIFQYYEKEERGRGNFPDRFSARQFPNYSSELNVNALLLGDSALYLCASSPRGQGLNTEAFFGQGTRLTVV.

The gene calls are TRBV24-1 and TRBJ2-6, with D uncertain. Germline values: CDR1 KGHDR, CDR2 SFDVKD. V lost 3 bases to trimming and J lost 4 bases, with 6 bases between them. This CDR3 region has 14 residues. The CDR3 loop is CATSDGQGANVLTF. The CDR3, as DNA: TGTGCCACCAGTGATGGGCAGGGGGCCAACGTCCTGACTTTC.

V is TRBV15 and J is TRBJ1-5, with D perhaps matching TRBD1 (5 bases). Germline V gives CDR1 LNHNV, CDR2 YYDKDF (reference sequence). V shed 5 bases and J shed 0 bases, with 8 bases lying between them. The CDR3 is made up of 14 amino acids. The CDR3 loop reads CATSRGDSNQPQHF. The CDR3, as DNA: TGTGCCACCAGCCGGGGGGATAGCAATCAGCCCCAGCATTTT.

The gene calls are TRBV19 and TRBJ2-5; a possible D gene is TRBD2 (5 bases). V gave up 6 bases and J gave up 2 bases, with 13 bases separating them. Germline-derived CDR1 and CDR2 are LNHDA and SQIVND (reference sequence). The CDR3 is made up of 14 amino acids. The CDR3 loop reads CASSPLAQQETQYF. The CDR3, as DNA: TGTGCCAGTAGCCCCCTAGCTCAGCAAGAGACCCAGTACTTC.

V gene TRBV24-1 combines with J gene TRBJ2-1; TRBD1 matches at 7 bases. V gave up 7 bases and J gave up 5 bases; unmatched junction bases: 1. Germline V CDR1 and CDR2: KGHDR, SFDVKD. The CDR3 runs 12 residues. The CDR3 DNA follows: TGTGCCACCAGAGACAGGGACAATGAGCAGTTCTTC. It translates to CATRDRDNEQFF.

CDR3 DNA: TGTGCCAGCAGCGTAGCTTGGGGGCACACTGAAGCTTTCTTT. Its protein is CASSVAWGHTEAFF. The V and J genes are TRBV9 and TRBJ1-1; D is possibly TRBD1 (6 bases). Germline V CDR1 and CDR2: SGDLS, YYNGEE. This CDR3 has 14 residues. Deletions cut 0 bases from V and 3 bases from J, with 9 bases between.

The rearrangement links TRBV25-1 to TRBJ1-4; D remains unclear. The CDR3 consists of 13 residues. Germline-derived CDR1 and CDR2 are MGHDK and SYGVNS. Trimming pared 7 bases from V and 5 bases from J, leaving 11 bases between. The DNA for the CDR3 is TGTGCCAGCATCGGCAGGCTGAATGAAAAACTGTTTTTT. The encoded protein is CASIGRLNEKLFF.

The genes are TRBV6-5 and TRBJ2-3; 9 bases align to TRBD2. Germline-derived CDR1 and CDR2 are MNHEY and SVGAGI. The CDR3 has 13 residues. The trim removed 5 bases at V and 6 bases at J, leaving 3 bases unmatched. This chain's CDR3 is CASSPAGGDTQYF. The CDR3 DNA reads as TGTGCCAGCAGTCCAGCGGGAGGCGATACGCAGTATTTT.

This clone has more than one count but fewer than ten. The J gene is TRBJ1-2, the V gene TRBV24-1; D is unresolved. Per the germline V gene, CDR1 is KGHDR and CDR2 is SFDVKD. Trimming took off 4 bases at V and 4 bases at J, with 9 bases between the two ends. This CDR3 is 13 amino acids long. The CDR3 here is CATSDPTSYGYTF. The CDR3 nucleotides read TGTGCCACCAGTGACCCAACTAGCTATGGCTACACCTTC.

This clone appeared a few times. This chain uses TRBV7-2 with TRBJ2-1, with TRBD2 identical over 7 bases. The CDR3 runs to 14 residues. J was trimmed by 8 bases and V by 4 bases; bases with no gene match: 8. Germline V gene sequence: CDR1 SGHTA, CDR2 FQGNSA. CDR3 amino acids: CASSSGLRPDEQFF. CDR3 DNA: TGTGCCAGCAGCTCGGGACTACGGCCCGATGAGCAGTTCTTC.

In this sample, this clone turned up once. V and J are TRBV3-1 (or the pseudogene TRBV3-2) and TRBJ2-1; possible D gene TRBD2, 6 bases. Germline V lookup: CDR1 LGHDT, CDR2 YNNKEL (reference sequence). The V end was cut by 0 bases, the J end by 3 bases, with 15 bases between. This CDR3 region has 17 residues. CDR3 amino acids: CASSQDRGAGLYNEQFF. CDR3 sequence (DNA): TGTGCCAGCAGCCAAGATAGGGGAGCGGGCCTCTACAATGAGCAGTTCTTC.

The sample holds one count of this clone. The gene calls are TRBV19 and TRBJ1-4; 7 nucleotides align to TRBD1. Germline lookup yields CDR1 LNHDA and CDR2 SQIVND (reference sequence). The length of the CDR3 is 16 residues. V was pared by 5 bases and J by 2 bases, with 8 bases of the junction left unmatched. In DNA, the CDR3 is TGTGCCAGTAGTCCCAACAGGGGTGTCACTAATGAAAAACTGTTTTTT. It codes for CASSPNRGVTNEKLFF.

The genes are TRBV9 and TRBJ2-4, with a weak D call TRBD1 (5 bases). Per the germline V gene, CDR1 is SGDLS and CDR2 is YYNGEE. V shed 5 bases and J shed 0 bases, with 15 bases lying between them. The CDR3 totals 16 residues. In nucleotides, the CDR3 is TGTGCCAGCAGTGAAGAATGGGGCGGAGCCAAAAACATTCAGTACTTC. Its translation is CASSEEWGGAKNIQYF.

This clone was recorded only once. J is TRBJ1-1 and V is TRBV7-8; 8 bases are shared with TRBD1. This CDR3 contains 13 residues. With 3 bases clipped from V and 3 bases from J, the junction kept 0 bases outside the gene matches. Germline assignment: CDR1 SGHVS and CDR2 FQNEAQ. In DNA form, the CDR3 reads TGTGCCAGCAGCTTGACAGGGGACACTGAAGCTTTCTTT. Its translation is CASSLTGDTEAFF.